This T cell receptor beta chain was profiled in a study of blood T cell repertoires in COVID-19. Across the study: Sample material is recorded as cDNA or gDNA derived from T cells, B-cell-depleted T cells, or PBMCs.

V lost 1 base and J 2 bases, leaving 9 bases between the germline ends. CDR3 length: 14 residues. The germline CDR1 and CDR2 sequences are SGHKS and YYEKEE (reference sequence). TCRdb keeps only in-frame clones here, not all; method: immunoSEQ multiplex PCR. The sample has 150,000 to 200,000 clones; about 81% are singletons. J is TRBJ1-1 and V is TRBV5-5, with D unresolved. This receptor was taken from a woman of 80 years or more with COVID-19, enrolled during active disease. The sample comprised peripheral blood. In DNA, the CDR3 is TGTGCCAGCAGCTTGCTGCCAGATAACACTGAAGCTTTCTTT. Protein product: CASSLLPDNTEAFF.